These 8 T cell receptor beta chains were all obtained from the same sample, sequenced in a study of identical twins. TCRdb reprocessed the 5' RACE reads with MiXCR, giving one entry per CDR3 protein. This table has approximately 260,000 distinct CDR3 sequences, over 12% appearing once. Specimen: memory (CD45RO+) T cells sorted from blood. The receptor set was obtained from a woman aged 18-30 years in good health.

This clonotype was counted between two and nine times. The CDR3 nucleotides are TGTGCCAGCAGCCAAGAGAGGAGGAGCTCCTACAATGAGCAGTTCTTC. Amino acid sequence: CASSQERRSSYNEQFF. The rearrangement links TRBV3-1 to TRBJ2-1; a possible D gene is TRBD2 (5 bases). Germline CDR1 LGHDT, CDR2 YNNKEL (reference sequence). This CDR3 has 16 amino acids. The V end was cut by 0 bases, the J end by 0 bases, with 9 bases between.

The chain joins TRBV7-9 to TRBJ2-3; maybe TRBD2 (5 bases). The V gene lost 5 bases and the J gene lost 3 bases, with 15 bases spanning the gap. Looked up from germline, CDR1 is SEHNR and CDR2 is FQNEAQ (reference sequence). The CDR3 is made up of 15 amino acids. CDR3 protein: CASSAFGGDTDTQYF. DNA of the CDR3: TGTGCCAGCAGCGCTTTTGGAGGCGATACAGATACGCAGTATTTT. The variable domain in full, with the rest retrieved from reference TRBV7-9 and TRBJ2-3, is DTGVSQNPRHKITKRGQNVTFRCDPISEHNRLYWYRQTLGQGPEFLTYFQNEAQLEKSRLLSDRFSAERPKGSFSTLEIQRTEQGDSAMYLCASSAFGGDTDTQYFGPGTRLTVL.

This clonotype showed up just once. The chain employs TRBV5-1 and TRBJ2-3; D is perhaps TRBD1 or TRBD2 (7 bases each). The CDR3 has 15 residues. Germline-derived CDR1 and CDR2 are SGHRS and YFSETQ. The germline V and J ends were trimmed by 1 base and 1 base, with 10 bases remaining between them. The CDR3 is CASSLSGGGTDTQYF. The CDR3 coding sequence is TGCGCCAGCAGCTTGTCAGGGGGGGGCACAGATACGCAGTATTTT.

This clonotype has at least ten counts. This sequence joins TRBV5-1 and TRBJ1-1, with 7 bases that match TRBD1. After removal of 4 bases from V and 3 bases from J, the junction contained 3 bases not matched to a gene. The CDR3 is 13 residues long. The germline V gene has CDR1 SGHRS and CDR2 YFSETQ. CDR3 sequence: CASSITGDTEAFF. CDR3 coding DNA: TGCGCCAGCAGCATAACAGGGGACACTGAAGCTTTCTTT.

The gene calls are TRBV3-1 and TRBJ1-1, with D unclear. This CDR3 spans 14 amino acids. V was shortened by 4 bases and J by 1 base, with 10 bases between the two germline ends. CDR1 is LGHDT, CDR2 YNNKEL, per germline (reference sequence). The CDR3 DNA reads TGTGCCAGCAGCCCGCACGGAGAGAACACTGAAGCTTTCTTT. Its translation is CASSPHGENTEAFF.

The chain uses TRBV27 and TRBJ1-1; 9 nucleotides line up with TRBD1. Trimming took 5 bases from V and 5 from J; bases not matched to a gene: 12. In germline, CDR1 is MNHEY, CDR2 SMNVEV (reference sequence). The CDR3 totals 16 residues. CDR3: CASSERDRAGGTEAFF. The CDR3 DNA sequence: TGTGCCAGCAGTGAGCGGGACAGGGCAGGAGGAACTGAAGCTTTCTTT.

In this sample, this clonotype turned up a few times. The chain employs TRBV19 and TRBJ1-1; no reliable D call. The germline V gene has CDR1 LNHDA and CDR2 SQIVND (reference sequence). CDR3 length: 15 amino acids. Trimming cost V 1 base and J 0 bases, with 9 bases left between them. DNA of the CDR3: TGTGCCAGTAGTATAGTAGGGATAATGAACACTGAAGCTTTCTTT. This translates into CASSIVGIMNTEAFF.

A few counts support this clonotype. This chain uses TRBV3-1 with TRBJ1-2, with no clear D. The CDR3 has 15 residues. V lost 0 bases and J lost 1, with 9 bases in between. Germline V gene data show CDR1 as LGHDT and CDR2 as YNNKEL (reference sequence). The CDR3 here is CASSQDGRGNYGYTF. The DNA for the CDR3 is TGTGCCAGCAGCCAAGATGGGCGGGGTAACTATGGCTACACCTTC.